The present entry profiles one T cell receptor (beta chain) with its context. Antigen: not known. Assay used: immunoSEQ multiplex PCR; TCRdb lists only in-frame clones, some missing. The sample records about 2 million clones, just under 95% being singletons. This entry comes from a study of shared clonotypes between healthy human individuals. Study-level background: The plates for each donor numbered three CD4 naive, three CD4 memory, two CD8 naive and one CD8 memory.

V lost 4 bases and J lost 3, with 7 bases in between. This CDR3 is built from 11 residues. Germline V gene lookup returns CDR1 GTSNPN and CDR2 SVGIG (reference sequence). CD8 cells regarded as naive lacked CD45RO, were positively chosen for CCR7, and omitted terminally differentiated effector memory CD45RA+ cells. Study outcomes and limitations: A handful of donors showed sharing of around 5.3% of naive CD4 clonotypes.

This sequence was found in a man aged 18 to 29 in good health. Sample: naive CD8+ T cells sorted from blood. The chain is built from TRBV30 and TRBJ2-7, with D maybe TRBD2 (5 bases). The CDR3 here is CAWNEGYEQYF. The CDR3 coding sequence is TGTGCCTGGAACGAGGGCTACGAGCAGTACTTC.